This T cell receptor beta chain was captured in a study of technical replicates of blood from several donors. Germline values: CDR1 LNHDA, CDR2 SQIVND (reference sequence). V dropped 0 bases and J dropped 2; count of bases not matched to a gene: 6. The CDR3 sequence is 16 residues long. Sequencing was performed with immunoSEQ multiplex PCR; in TCRdb, only in-frame clones are kept and a portion is missing. This sample has around 79,000 clones; 75% to 95% occur once, and the top ten carry around 0.24%. J is TRBJ2-7 and V is TRBV19; TRBD1 matches 8 bases. The specimen was T cells isolated from PBMCs. This TCR was sampled from a human donor in good health. This CDR3 is CASSIDWDRFPYEQYF. Here the CDR3 DNA reads TGTGCCAGTAGTATAGATTGGGACAGGTTTCCCTACGAGCAGTACTTC.